These T cell receptor beta chains were read from a single sample in a study of shared clonotypes between healthy human individuals. Produced via immunoSEQ multiplex PCR; TCRdb's table is partial and in-frame only. The sample lists over a million clones, approximately 98% occurring once. The sequencing sample was made of naive CD4+ T cells sorted from blood. These receptors originate from a man aged 25-45 years in good health. Both conserved end residues are part of each CDR3. The D gene is left open where the match is weak. Rows may omit the clone size; those that give it use once, few, many or a size class.

TGTGCCAGCAGCGTAGCTGGACTAGCGGGAGAGTGGTCCTACAATGAGCAGTTCTTC,CASSVAGLAGEWSYNEQFF,TRBJ2-1,TRBV9,TRBD2,-
TGCGCCAGCAGCACCTACAGGGGGTTATCCTACGAGCAGTACTTC,CASSTYRGLSYEQYF,TRBJ2-7,TRBV5-1,TRBD1,-
TGTGCCAGCAGTGGTTGGAATCAGCCCCAGCATTTT,CASSGWNQPQHF,TRBJ1-5,TRBV2,-,-
TGTGCCAGCAGTTTATTTGTCCAGGGGATTTCCACTGAAGCTTTCTTT,CASSLFVQGISTEAFF,TRBJ1-1,TRBV28,-,-
TGTGCCAGCAGCGTTCTAGCGGGAAACACCGGGGAGCTGTTTTTT,CASSVLAGNTGELFF,TRBJ2-2,TRBV11-3,TRBD2,-
TGTGCCAGCAGTCCCCACAGGGGGCTGCACTACGAGCAGTACTTC,CASSPHRGLHYEQYF,TRBJ2-7,TRBV27,TRBD1,-
TGTGCCAGCAGCCTGGACCCGGAATTCTATGGCTACACCTTC,CASSLDPEFYGYTF,TRBJ1-2,TRBV6-6,-,-
TGTGCCAGCAGTCCCCCCCCGGGACTACTAGCGGGAGTCGAGCAGTACTTC,CASSPPPGLLAGVEQYF,TRBJ2-7,TRBV27,TRBD2,-
TGTGCCAGCAGGGACAGCCTCCCCGGGCAGCCCCAGCATTTT,CASRDSLPGQPQHF,TRBJ1-5,TRBV6-1,-,-
TGTGCCAGCAGCTTAGCGGGATATGAGCAGTTCTTC,CASSLAGYEQFF,TRBJ2-1,TRBV7-3,-,once
TGTGCCAGCAGTTTACGAGGGTCGAGTGGCTACACCTTC,CASSLRGSSGYTF,TRBJ1-2,TRBV27,-,-
TGTGCCAGCAGTTTTAAAGGGGCCAATCAGCCCCAGCATTTT,CASSFKGANQPQHF,TRBJ1-5,TRBV27,-,-
TGTGCCAGCAGTTTCGACGGAGAGCTAGTTACTTACGAGCAGTACTTC,CASSFDGELVTYEQYF,TRBJ2-7,TRBV28,-,-
TGTGCCAGCAGCTTGGGACGGTTTGCCGGGGAGCTGTTTTTT,CASSLGRFAGELFF,TRBJ2-2,TRBV5-6,-,-
TGTGCCAGCAGCGTAGATGGAGGCGGGGACCCTAACTATGGCTACACCTTC,CASSVDGGGDPNYGYTF,TRBJ1-2,TRBV9,-,-
TGTGCCATCAGTGCTGCCCAGGACAGGGCTCGAAGCGTCCTGACTTTC,CAISAAQDRARSVLTF,TRBJ2-6,TRBV10-3,TRBD1,-
TGCAGCGTTGTGGGGTACCAAGAGACCCAGTACTTC,CSVVGYQETQYF,TRBJ2-5,TRBV29-1,-,-
TGTGCCAGCTCACCGGCAGGGGGTCTCCCCAATGAGCAGTTCTTC,CASSPAGGLPNEQFF,TRBJ2-1,TRBV18,TRBD1,-
TGTGCCAGCAGCTTAATTCTTCCAGCGGGAGGGTCTGAGCAGTTCTTC,CASSLILPAGGSEQFF,TRBJ2-1,TRBV7-3,TRBD2,-
TGTGCCAGCGGAAAGGGATTGTACAATGAGCAGTTCTTC,CASGKGLYNEQFF,TRBJ2-1,TRBV6-6,-,-
TGTGCCAGCAGCTTAGTCAAGTACACCGGGGAGCTGTTTTTT,CASSLVKYTGELFF,TRBJ2-2,TRBV11-2,-,-
TGCGCCAGCAGCGCCGTAGCGGGAGCGGTGTACAATGAGCAGTTCTTC,CASSAVAGAVYNEQFF,TRBJ2-1,TRBV5-1,TRBD2,-
TGTGCCAGCAGCCGGGACCTACTGGGATACGAGCAGTACTTC,CASSRDLLGYEQYF,TRBJ2-7,TRBV4-2,-,-
TGTGCCAGCAGTCTTCGTTCGAGCGGACTCACAGATACGCAGTATTTT,CASSLRSSGLTDTQYF,TRBJ2-3,TRBV11-3,-,-
TGTGCCACCAGCAGAGATTTACTAGCGGGGAGCTACAATGAGCAGTTCTTC,CATSRDLLAGSYNEQFF,TRBJ2-1,TRBV15,TRBD2,once
TGTGCCAGCAGCTTGCGAGGGGGGCTCACTGAAGCTTTCTTT,CASSLRGGLTEAFF,TRBJ1-1,TRBV11-2,-,-
TGTGCCAGCAGAGAGGGCGGCACTGGAAACACCATATATTTT,CASREGGTGNTIYF,TRBJ1-3,TRBV27,-,-
TGTGCCTCCAAGGAGGGCCTTTACAATGAGCAGTTCTTC,CASKEGLYNEQFF,TRBJ2-1,TRBV7-9,-,once
TGTGCCAGCAGTCCCGACAAACTAGCGGGAGTTGTCTACAATGAGCAGTTCTTC,CASSPDKLAGVVYNEQFF,TRBJ2-1,TRBV27,TRBD2,-
TGTGCCAGCAGCTTGGGACTAGCGCGTGAGCAGTACTTC,CASSLGLAREQYF,TRBJ2-7,TRBV7-2,TRBD2,-
TGCAGCGTCGGACAGGGGGTTGATTACGAGCAGTACTTC,CSVGQGVDYEQYF,TRBJ2-7,TRBV29-1,TRBD1,-
TGTGCCAGCAGCTTGGTTCCAGAGCAGAACACTGAAGCTTTCTTT,CASSLVPEQNTEAFF,TRBJ1-1,TRBV5-4,-,-
TGCGCCAGCAGCTTGGCCACACAGGTCACAGATACGCAGTATTTT,CASSLATQVTDTQYF,TRBJ2-3,TRBV5-1,-,-
TGTGCCAGCAGCTTAGTCGGGGGCGTTAACACCGGGGAGCTGTTTTTT,CASSLVGGVNTGELFF,TRBJ2-2,TRBV7-2,-,-
TGTGCCAGCAGTTTACCTTCCCTCGGGGAGCAGTACTTC,CASSLPSLGEQYF,TRBJ2-7,TRBV28,-,-
TGTGCCATCAGTGAGTCGACTAGCGGGATCGATGAGCAGTTCTTC,CAISESTSGIDEQFF,TRBJ2-1,TRBV10-3,TRBD2,-
TGTGCCAGCAGTGAAAATCAGCCCCAGCATTTT,CASSENQPQHF,TRBJ1-5,TRBV6-1,-,-
TGTGCCAGCAGCGGACAGGGCGGGGATACGCAGTATTTT,CASSGQGGDTQYF,TRBJ2-3,TRBV6-1,TRBD1,-
TGTGCCAGCAGTTACAGGTGGGCGGCATCCTACGAGCAGTACTTC,CASSYRWAASYEQYF,TRBJ2-7,TRBV28,-,-
TGTGCCAGCAGCCGTATTGCCGGGGAGCTGTTTTTT,CASSRIAGELFF,TRBJ2-2,TRBV7-8,-,-
TGTGCCAGCAGCCAAGCCTCCCGACTAGCAAGAGGAGGAAATGAGCAGTTCTTC,CASSQASRLARGGNEQFF,TRBJ2-1,TRBV4-2,TRBD2,-
TGTGCCAGCAGCAAGGGACTAGCGGGACAAGAGACCCAGTACTTC,CASSKGLAGQETQYF,TRBJ2-5,TRBV5-4,TRBD2,-
TGCAGCGTTTCAGCCTTGGTGGCCGAGAACACTGAAGCTTTCTTT,CSVSALVAENTEAFF,TRBJ1-1,TRBV29-1,-,-
TGTGCCAGCTCACCACCCGCTAGCTCCTACGAGCAGTACTTC,CASSPPASSYEQYF,TRBJ2-7,TRBV18,-,-
TGTGCCAGCAGCCTAGGACGGTCCTCTGGAAACACCATATATTTT,CASSLGRSSGNTIYF,TRBJ1-3,TRBV7-2,-,-
TGTGCCAGCTCACCTCTTCCTAGCCCGAACACCGGGGAGCTGTTTTTT,CASSPLPSPNTGELFF,TRBJ2-2,TRBV18,-,-
TGTGCCAGCAGCCAATGGTTGGGGACTTCTCAAGAGACCCAGTACTTC,CASSQWLGTSQETQYF,TRBJ2-5,TRBV16,-,-
TGTGCCAGCAGCTCCCGACAGGGGGCTTCCTACGAGCAGTACTTC,CASSSRQGASYEQYF,TRBJ2-7,TRBV7-2,TRBD1,-
TGTGCTAGCAGCTTAGGGCAGTTCTACAATGAGCAGTTCTTC,CASSLGQFYNEQFF,TRBJ2-1,TRBV7-7,-,once
TGTGCCATCAGCCGAACGGGGGGGATTGAGCAGTTCTTC,CAISRTGGIEQFF,TRBJ2-1,TRBV10-3,TRBD2,-
TGTGCCAGCAGTGAAGAGGGCGGGACAGGGGTGTGGGGCTACGAGCAGTACTTC,CASSEEGGTGVWGYEQYF,TRBJ2-7,TRBV6-1,TRBD1,-
TGTGCCAGCAGTTCCGAGTCGGGGCTCGAGCAGTACTTC,CASSSESGLEQYF,TRBJ2-7,TRBV27,-,-